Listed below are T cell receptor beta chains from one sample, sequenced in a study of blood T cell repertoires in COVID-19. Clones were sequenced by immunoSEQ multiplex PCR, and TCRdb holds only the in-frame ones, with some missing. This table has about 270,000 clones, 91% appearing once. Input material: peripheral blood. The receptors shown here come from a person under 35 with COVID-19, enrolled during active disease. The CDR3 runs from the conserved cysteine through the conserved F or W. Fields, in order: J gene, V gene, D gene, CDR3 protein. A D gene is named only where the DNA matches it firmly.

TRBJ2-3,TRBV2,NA,CASSGGPDTQYF
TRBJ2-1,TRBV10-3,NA,CAISDASLSHNEQFF
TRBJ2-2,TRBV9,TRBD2,CASSVGTSGVRPNTGELFF
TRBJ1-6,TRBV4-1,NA,CASSSAEPSPLHF
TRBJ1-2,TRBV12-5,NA,CASGLGGGTEYGYTF
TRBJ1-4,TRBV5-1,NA,CASSGRGSANEKLFF
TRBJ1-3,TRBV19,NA,CASSPRPRHLSGNTIYF
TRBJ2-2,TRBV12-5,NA,CASGLVLETGELFF
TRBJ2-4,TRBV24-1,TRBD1,CATSEPDRDIQYF
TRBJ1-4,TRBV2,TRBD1,CASSSGQRATNEKLFF
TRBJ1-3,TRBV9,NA,CASSEDGAAGNTIYF
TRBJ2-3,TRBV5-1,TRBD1,CASKASPGQDPRSGMDTQYF
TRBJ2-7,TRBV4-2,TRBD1,CASSPLVADRSYEQYF
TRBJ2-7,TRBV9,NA,CASSVEGGQSYEQYF
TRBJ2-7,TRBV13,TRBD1,CASSPGRDRRYEQYF
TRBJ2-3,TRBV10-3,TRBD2,CAISGPAWRETTDTQYF
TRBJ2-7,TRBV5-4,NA,CASSLVDSPGQYF
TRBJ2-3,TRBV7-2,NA,CASSLGGFDTQYF
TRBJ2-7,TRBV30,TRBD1,CAWNRGSSYEQYF
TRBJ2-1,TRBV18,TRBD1,CASSPPRGIEQFF
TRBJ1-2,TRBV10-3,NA,CAINSQDGYTF
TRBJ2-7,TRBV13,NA,CASSLGRSYEQYF
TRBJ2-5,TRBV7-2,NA,CASSRPGSRGETQYF
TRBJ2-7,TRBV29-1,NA,CSVMDREGYEQYF
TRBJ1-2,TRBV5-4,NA,CASSLAGDGYGYTF
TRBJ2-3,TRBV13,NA,CASSPFTDTQYF
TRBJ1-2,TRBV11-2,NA,CASSFLGDNYGYTF
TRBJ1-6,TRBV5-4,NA,CASSLPGSPLHF
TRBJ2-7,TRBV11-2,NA,CASSQNQEGTVEQYF
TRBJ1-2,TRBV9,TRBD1,CASSEGQTTYGYTF
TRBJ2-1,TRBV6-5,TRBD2,CATRLASYDEQFF
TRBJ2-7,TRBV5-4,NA,CASSSPDSSYEQYF
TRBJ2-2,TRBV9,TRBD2,CASREEPGELFF
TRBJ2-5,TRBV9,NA,CASSVGLKETQYF
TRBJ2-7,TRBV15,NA,CATSRDQGKDEQYF
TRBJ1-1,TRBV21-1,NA,CASSKVSPGVPMNTEAFF
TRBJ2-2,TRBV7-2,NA,CASSSTSYTGELFF
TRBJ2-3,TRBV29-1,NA,CSVSVSRTTDTQYF
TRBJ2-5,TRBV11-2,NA,CASSETGIWTQETQYF